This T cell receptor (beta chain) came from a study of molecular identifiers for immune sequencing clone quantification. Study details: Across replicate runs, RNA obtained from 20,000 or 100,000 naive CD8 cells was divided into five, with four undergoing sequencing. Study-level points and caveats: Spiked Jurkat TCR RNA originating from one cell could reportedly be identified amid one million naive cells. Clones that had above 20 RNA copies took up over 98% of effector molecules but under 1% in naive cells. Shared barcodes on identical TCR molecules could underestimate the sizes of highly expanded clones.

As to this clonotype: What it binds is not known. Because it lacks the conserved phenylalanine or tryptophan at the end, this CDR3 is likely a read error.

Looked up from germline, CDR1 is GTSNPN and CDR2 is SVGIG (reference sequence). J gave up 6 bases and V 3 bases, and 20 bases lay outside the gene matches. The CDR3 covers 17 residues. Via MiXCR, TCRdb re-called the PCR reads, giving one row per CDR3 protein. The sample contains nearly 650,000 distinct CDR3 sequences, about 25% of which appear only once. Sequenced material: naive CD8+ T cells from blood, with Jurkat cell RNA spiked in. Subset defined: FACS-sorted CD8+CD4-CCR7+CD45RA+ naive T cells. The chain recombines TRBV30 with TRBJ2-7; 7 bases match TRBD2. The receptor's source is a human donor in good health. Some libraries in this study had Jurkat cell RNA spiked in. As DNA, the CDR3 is TGTGCCTGGAGCGGACTTCCGCGCGGGAGTACCATCTGCGAGCAGTACTTG. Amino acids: CAWSGLPRGSTICEQYL.